Listed here is a single T cell receptor (beta chain). Its binding antigen is unknown. Base qualities were left out, and no much larger clone turns up one base away. The library was produced with the immunoSEQ multiplex PCR assay. For the multiplex PCR, a mixture combining 60 forward primers for TCR Vbeta segments and 13 reverse primers for TCR Jbeta segments was used. The CDR3 region of rearranged TCR beta genes was amplified from genomic DNA with a multiplex PCR assay. Amplified TCR beta libraries were sequenced as 87-base-pair reads on the Illumina HiSeq System. The source study handled its data this way. Across the 700 or so repertoires, a later analysis counted tens of millions of unique TCR beta chains, approximately 12 million of which were shared by at least two donors. Raw reads were error-corrected and collapsed into unique sequences by a nearest-neighbor algorithm in which closely related sequences were merged to remove PCR and sequencing errors. To assign V, D and J gene segments, CDR3 sequences were aligned to IMGT reference sequences. For a sequence to be retained, a match of at least six nucleotides was required to both a V gene segment and a J gene segment. A rearrangement was called productive if the CDR3 had no stop codons and remained in frame with V and J, and every other rearrangement was called non-productive. Following IMGT convention, CDR3 was defined as the stretch from the second conserved V-encoded cysteine to the conserved J-encoded phenylalanine. The earlier analysis of a few hundred of the donors excluded any sequence lacking an unambiguous match to a single V gene segment. An earlier analysis of a few hundred of the donors called V segments functional above 56.7% productive rearrangements and segregating when the between-donor standard deviation exceeded 5%. A statistical classification framework was built to diagnose cytomegalovirus status from the catalog of TCR beta chain sequences. V and J gene assignment, in a later analysis, came from comparing TCR nucleotide sequences with IMGT/GENE-DB human TR gene sequences. In a later analysis, CDR3 sequences and most-parsimonious VDJ recombination scenarios were assigned using the TCRdist pipeline. In a later analysis, every TCR beta chain was defined by the combination of its CDR3 amino acid sequence and its V-gene family, and reads without a unique V-gene family were dropped. As a way to deal with suspected cross-contamination and a sequencing artifact, a later analysis dropped under 600 nucleotide sequences that were highly shared and had low generation probability. A later analysis calculated a clonal expansion index for each public chain from normalized within-repertoire ranks of inferred template counts. In a later analysis, generation probabilities were computed with a VDJ recombination model fitted to out-of-frame rearrangements, and the resulting probabilities were checked against IGoR. A later analysis scored TCR-TCR, TCR-HLA and TCR-CMV co-occurrence with hypergeometric tests, applying a repertoire-size bias correction to TCR pairs. False discovery rates were estimated in a later analysis by permuting HLA or CMV assignments 20 times. In a later analysis, co-occurring TCRs were grouped with DBSCAN, and TCRdist sequence similarity was added when clustering was performed within HLA-allele-positive subsets. Repertoires with fewer than 30,000 or more than 120,000 public chains were left out of co-occurrence clustering, as were about 5 repertoires with anomalous nucleotide sharing. Here the immuneACCESS table is served through TCRdb, limited to in-frame sequences with V and J called. Missing clones are a known gap in these copies; in checked studies unresolved V genes cover under half, and the rest lacks a known reason. V and J calls and clone size are as listed in that table; D and trimming were resolved from the DNA. This sample gives 90,000 to 150,000 clones in total; around 86% of them show up just once. The ten largest clones capture about 2% of the sample.

The record originates from a study of cytomegalovirus exposure and HLA in healthy donors (dated by TCRdb to the late 2010s). For the study in its entirety: According to an earlier analysis of 587 of the donors, about 179 million T cells yielded approximately 120 million unique TCR beta sequences and about 300 Gb of sequence data. Using immunosequencing, the study profiled T cell repertoires from some 670 subjects and related those repertoires to cytomegalovirus serostatus. The study combined high-throughput TCR immunosequencing, statistical association of individual TCRs with disease status, and machine learning to predict cytomegalovirus infection status. A later genetic analysis took genome-wide SNP genotypes for about 55% of the 666 donors and used that subset as a discovery cohort. An early release covering 500 to 750 HLA-typed donors comprised approximately 290 gigabases of sequencing data and around 80 million unique TCR sequences. A separate validation cohort of over 95 different subjects was used in addition to the roughly 670-subject first cohort. An earlier analysis of some 500 of the donors applied high-throughput TCR beta sequencing to assess whether each TCR beta V gene segment acted as functional or pseudogenic. Every discovery cohort repertoire had been produced on one sequencing platform. Alongside the repertoire data, information on donor age, sex, ethnicity and CMV serostatus was compiled. The number of donors typed differed by locus, with about 629-630 for A, B, C, DRB1 and DQB1, approximately 500 for DQA1, 600 to 610 for DPA1, and around 430 for DPB1. The later analysis used no new phenotypic data to find candidate immune exposures, relying instead on TCR beta sequences and their occurrence across donors. Of the roughly 410 genotyped donors, 80% to 90% were placed in the genetic ancestry cluster associated with self-reported Caucasian donors. To study patterns of TCR occurrence, a later analysis re-analyzed previously published TCR beta repertoires from 600 to 750 donors and added high-resolution HLA genotyping. The study was designed to test whether signatures of past pathogen exposure could be identified by cataloging public T cell receptors. Across 300 to 400 genotyped donors of the cohort, an average of about 200,000 unique TCR beta nucleotide sequences per donor were sequenced, and 15% to 20% of those sequences were non-productive. Class I and class II HLA loci were covered by the typing at four-digit resolution. A handful of DR-DQ haplotypes were handled as single units for association and clustering because linkage in the cohort was strong.

In total, 630 or so healthy bone marrow donors made up the cohort. All cohort members were sampled while nominally healthy, although unrecorded immune exposures were likely present. The donor tested CMV seronegative and was one of the 352 seronegative cohort members. Every donor gave a peripheral blood sample, and the peripheral blood mononuclear cells from that sample were used for TCR beta sequencing. Genomic DNA was extracted from the blood cell samples with the Qiagen DNeasy Blood Extraction Kit. Results and caveats for the whole study, not just this receptor: A later analysis found that most CMV-associated TCR beta chains appeared HLA-restricted, with HLA associations seemingly driven largely by CMV exposure. At a false discovery rate of 0.05, a later analysis linked about 16,000 TCR beta sequences to specific HLA alleles. Linkage disequilibrium might explain the correlated functional status among segregating V segments, but an unknown experimental factor could not be ruled out. A later genetic analysis associated a missense DCLRE1C variant with V-gene and J-gene trimming of TCR beta chains, and an independent cohort replicated the association. A total of fewer than 200 TCR beta chains were listed by the study as associated with cytomegalovirus. It was suggested by the authors that the approach could potentially be generalized to other disease states and immunological phenotypes. A further reported finding was that TCR beta sequences accurately predicted the HLA-A and HLA-B alleles for most subjects in the first cohort. A later analysis reported that several top co-occurrence clusters appeared linked to parvovirus B19, influenza, CMV and Epstein-Barr virus. Because counts were too low, some 17 rarely observed V segments, including chromosome 9 orphons, were excluded from the earlier analysis of several hundred of the donors. Compared with the approximately 600-donor mean, donors in an Asian-associated ancestry cluster had fewer N-insertions in productive TCRs, according to a later genetic analysis. The sequencing pipeline was judged likely to have produced a cluster of highly shared sequence variants as a technical artifact. Because the 87-base-pair reads could not distinguish some IMGT-functional V segments, including TRBV6-2 and TRBV6-3, those segments were excluded. In a later analysis, HLA-associated TCR beta chains showed more clonal expansion and lower generation probabilities than non-associated chains that were equally common. HLA typing was unavailable for some donors at each locus, so association tests used only the typed subset. In a later analysis, the rate of TCR association differed among HLA loci, with DRB1 alleles having the most associated TCRs and HLA-C alleles having the fewest. The classifier was reported to diagnose cytomegalovirus status with high specificity and sensitivity in both the original cohort and the validation cohort. Only TCR beta chains were sequenced in this cohort, and the absence of alpha or paired-chain data limited detectable features. An earlier analysis of several hundred of the donors showed that most TCR beta V segments appeared in productive rearrangements either about 87% or about 30% of the time, which broadly matched IMGT annotations. Across donors, most TCR sequences were observed very rarely, whereas some public TCRs were present in many individuals. The presence/absence analyses assumed that sequencing depth was roughly uniform across donors, and that assumption may not be true. A few of the identified cytomegalovirus-associated TCR beta chains were confirmed in vitro to be specific for cytomegalovirus antigens. Immune exposure information for the cohort was limited to CMV serostatus. Assigning TCR associations to individual alleles was difficult when HLA alleles, especially DR and DQ, strongly co-occurred.

Reading the germline V gene gives CDR1 LGHNA and CDR2 YSLEER. Trimming at the junction amounts to 0 bases on V and 1 base on J, and the germline ends lie 6 bases apart. The CDR3 measures 15 amino acids from cysteine to phenylalanine. Left in the record is the CDR3 DNA by itself, 45 bases read in frame from the first base. Source material: PBMCs. The sequence derives from a woman in her 40s in good health and CMV-seronegative. This receptor chain uses TRBV4-3 and TRBJ2-2; no confident D gene assignment can be made. In nucleotides, the sequence is TGCGCCAGCAGCCAAGATGTCTGGAACACCGGGGAGCTGTTTTTT. It translates as CASSQDVWNTGELFF.